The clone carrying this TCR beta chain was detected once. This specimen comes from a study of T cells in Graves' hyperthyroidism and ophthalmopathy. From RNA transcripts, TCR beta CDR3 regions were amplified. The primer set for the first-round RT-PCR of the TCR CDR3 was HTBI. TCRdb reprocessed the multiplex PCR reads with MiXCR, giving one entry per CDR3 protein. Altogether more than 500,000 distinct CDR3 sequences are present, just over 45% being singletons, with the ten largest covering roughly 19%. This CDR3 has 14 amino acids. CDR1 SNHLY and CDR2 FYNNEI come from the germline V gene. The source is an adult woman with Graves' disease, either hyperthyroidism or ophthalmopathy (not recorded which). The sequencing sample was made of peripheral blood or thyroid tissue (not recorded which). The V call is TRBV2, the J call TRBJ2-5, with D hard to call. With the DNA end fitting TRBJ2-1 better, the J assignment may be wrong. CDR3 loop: CASSDAVVYNEQFF. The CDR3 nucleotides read TGTGCCAGCAGTGATGCGGTGGTGTACAATGAGCAGTTCTTC.